These T cell receptor beta chains were read from a single sample in a study of identifying expanded T cells in peripheral blood. The data were produced by immunoSEQ multiplex PCR, yet TCRdb's version contains in-frame clones alone and is incomplete. The data contain about 76,000 clones, just under 85% of them singletons. The specimen was blood. These receptors were obtained from a person aged 18 to 75 in good health. The CDR3 runs from the conserved cysteine through the conserved F or W. D genes are given only for firm matches. Clone size appears in some rows only: once, few, many, or a class for an expanded clone.

D,V,size,J,CDR3,DNA
-,TRBV2,-,TRBJ2-2,CASSLLGVGTGELFF,TGTGCCAGCAGCCTATTGGGGGTAGGCACCGGGGAGCTGTTTTTT
TRBD2,TRBV20-1,-,TRBJ2-7,CSGLAVNEQYF,TGCAGTGGACTAGCGGTGAACGAGCAGTACTTC
-,TRBV11-2,-,TRBJ2-7,CASSLDSPSEQYF,TGTGCCAGCAGCTTAGATTCCCCCAGCGAGCAGTACTTC
TRBD2,TRBV28,-,TRBJ2-1,CASSLGLAPYNEQFF,TGTGCCAGCAGTCTAGGACTAGCGCCCTACAATGAGCAGTTCTTC
TRBD2,TRBV11-3,once,TRBJ2-5,CASSLGVTSGSGVETQYF,TGTGCCAGCAGCTTAGGGGTGACTAGCGGGAGTGGAGTGGAGACCCAGTACTTC
-,TRBV29-1,-,TRBJ1-2,CSVEGVSNYGYTF,TGCAGCGTTGAAGGCGTTTCTAACTATGGCTACACCTTC
TRBD1,TRBV19,-,TRBJ2-6,CASSNPGQGDGANVLTF,TGTGCCAGTAGTAACCCGGGACAGGGAGACGGGGCCAACGTCCTGACTTTC
-,TRBV28,-,TRBJ1-5,CASSPAWQPQHF,TGTGCCAGCAGCCCGGCGTGGCAGCCCCAGCATTTT
-,TRBV10-3,-,TRBJ2-1,CAISEGGRLLLNEQFF,TGTGCCATCAGTGAGGGGGGGAGGCTGCTTCTTAATGAGCAGTTCTTC
TRBD1,TRBV5-1,-,TRBJ2-3,CASSLLGQGIDTQYF,TGCGCCAGCAGCTTGTTGGGACAGGGGATAGATACGCAGTATTTT
-,TRBV5-6,-,TRBJ2-1,CASSLGLPNNEQFF,TGTGCCAGCAGCTTAGGACTCCCGAACAATGAGCAGTTCTTC
-,TRBV10-2,-,TRBJ1-1,CASSEVRMNTEAFF,TGCGCCAGCAGTGAGGTAAGGATGAACACTGAAGCTTTCTTT
-,TRBV9,-,TRBJ2-6,CASSFRTYGLRDSGANVLTF,TGTGCCAGCAGCTTCCGTACCTACGGACTTAGGGACTCTGGGGCCAACGTCCTGACTTTC
-,TRBV5-4,-,TRBJ2-3,CASSFTRGGSLTDTQYF,TGTGCCAGCAGCTTTACCCGTGGAGGGTCTTTGACAGATACGCAGTATTTT
-,TRBV11-3,-,TRBJ1-5,CDTGQRNQPQHF,TGCGACACCGGGCAGAGAAATCAGCCCCAGCATTTT
TRBD1,TRBV7-8,few,TRBJ1-2,CASSLSRTGERYGYTF,TGTGCCAGCAGCTTATCGAGAACAGGGGAACGCTATGGCTACACCTTC
TRBD2,TRBV7-3,-,TRBJ2-7,CASSPGLVAAEQYF,TGTGCCAGCAGCCCGGGACTAGTCGCGGCCGAGCAGTACTTC
TRBD2,TRBV7-2,few,TRBJ2-1,CASSLERESGNEQFF,TGTGCCAGCAGCTTAGAGCGGGAGTCCGGCAATGAGCAGTTCTTC
-,TRBV25-1,-,TRBJ1-3,CASSESITGNTIYF,TGTGCCAGCAGTGAAAGCATAACCGGAAACACCATATATTTT
TRBD1,TRBV28,-,TRBJ2-7,CASSLGTEIYEQYF,TGTGCCAGCAGTTTAGGGACAGAAATCTACGAGCAGTACTTC
-,TRBV9,once,TRBJ2-7,CASSVGGGIDEQYF,TGTGCCAGCAGCGTAGGTGGCGGGATAGACGAGCAGTACTTC
TRBD2,TRBV11-2,-,TRBJ2-3,CASSPTGLADTQYF,TGTGCCAGCAGCCCTACCGGACTAGCAGATACGCAGTATTTT
-,TRBV18,-,TRBJ1-2,CASSPLGGTNYGYTF,TGTGCCAGCTCTCCACTAGGCGGGACAAACTATGGCTACACCTTC
TRBD2,TRBV28,-,TRBJ2-1,CASSLDSPTSSHYNEQFF,TGTGCCAGCAGTTTAGACTCCCCGACTAGCTCTCACTACAATGAGCAGTTCTTC
TRBD2,TRBV19,-,TRBJ2-2,CASKGREGGTGELFF,TGTGCCAGTAAGGGGCGGGAGGGCGGCACCGGGGAGCTGTTTTTT
-,TRBV5-4,-,TRBJ2-5,CASSLVGGAETQYF,TGTGCCAGCAGCTTGGTAGGGGGAGCGGAGACCCAGTACTTC
-,TRBV28,-,TRBJ2-2,CASSPPLSTGELFF,TGTGCCAGCAGTCCTCCCTTGAGCACCGGGGAGCTGTTTTTT
-,TRBV5-1,-,TRBJ1-4,CASSSGDATNEKLFF,TGCGCCAGCAGCTCTGGGGATGCAACTAATGAAAAACTGTTTTTT
TRBD1,TRBV7-9,once,TRBJ2-1,CASSPRGQLYNEQFF,TGTGCCAGCAGCCCGAGGGGACAGCTATACAATGAGCAGTTCTTC
-,TRBV28,-,TRBJ2-3,CASSLGATDTQYF,TGTGCCAGCAGTTTAGGTGCCACAGATACGCAGTATTTT
TRBD1,TRBV19,-,TRBJ1-1,CASSSQGGHTEAFF,TGTGCCAGTAGTTCTCAGGGGGGGCACACTGAAGCTTTCTTT
-,TRBV5-3,-,TRBJ1-5,CARSRRTGQPQHF,TGTGCCAGAAGCCGCCGAACCGGGCAGCCCCAGCATTTT
-,TRBV6-5,-,TRBJ1-2,CASSGSKAGDGYTF,TGTGCCAGCAGTGGTTCGAAGGCGGGGGATGGCTACACCTTC
-,TRBV11-2,-,TRBJ2-5,CASSSTQETQYF,TGTGCCAGCAGCTCCACCCAAGAGACCCAGTACTTC
TRBD2,TRBV7-8,-,TRBJ2-1,CASSPSGSTYNEQFF,TGTGCCAGCAGCCCTAGCGGGAGTACCTACAATGAGCAGTTCTTC
-,TRBV19,-,TRBJ1-1,CASTLDGSALHASLHEAFF,TGTGCCAGTACCTTGGACGGGTCGGCCCTCCATGCCTCGCTACATGAAGCTTTCTTT
-,TRBV5-8,-,TRBJ1-2,CASSSTGGELNYGYTF,TGTGCCAGCAGCTCCACCGGGGGGGAGCTTAACTATGGCTACACCTTC
-,TRBV20-1,-,TRBJ1-2,CSAISSYGYTF,TGCAGTGCTATTTCCAGCTATGGCTACACCTTC
TRBD2,TRBV5-1,few,TRBJ2-1,CASGLQTSGTEQFF,TGCGCCAGCGGCCTCCAGACTAGCGGTACTGAGCAGTTCTTC
TRBD1,TRBV7-2,-,TRBJ2-7,CASSRDSISYEQYF,TGTGCCAGCAGCCGGGACAGCATCTCCTACGAGCAGTACTTC
TRBD2,TRBV30,-,TRBJ2-1,CAWSDETSGRQFF,TGTGCCTGGAGTGACGAGACTAGCGGGAGACAGTTCTTC
TRBD1,TRBV4-2,-,TRBJ2-5,CASSQDLGTGETQYF,TGTGCCAGCAGCCAAGATCTAGGGACAGGGGAGACCCAGTACTTC
TRBD2,TRBV4-3,-,TRBJ2-5,CASSQGWGTSQETQYF,TGCGCCAGCAGCCAAGGGTGGGGGACTAGTCAAGAGACCCAGTACTTC
-,TRBV30,-,TRBJ1-5,CAWSQGGIVPQHF,TGTGCCTGGTCACAAGGGGGAATCGTGCCCCAGCATTTT
-,TRBV27,-,TRBJ2-7,CASSLRGAEQYF,TGTGCCAGCAGTTTGAGGGGGGCGGAGCAGTACTTC
-,TRBV6-6,-,TRBJ2-1,CASRPAKYNEQFF,TGTGCCAGTAGGCCCGCAAAATACAATGAGCAGTTCTTC
-,TRBV5-1,once,TRBJ1-1,CASSLPQGSTEAFF,TGCGCCAGCAGCTTGCCACAGGGTTCCACTGAAGCTTTCTTT
TRBD2,TRBV19,-,TRBJ2-4,CASSIPAGGAYGKNIQYF,TGTGCCAGTAGTATCCCAGCCGGGGGGGCGTATGGCAAAAACATTCAGTACTTC
-,TRBV9,-,TRBJ2-2,CASSVQDRIGELFF,TGTGCCAGCAGCGTACAGGATCGTATCGGGGAGCTGTTTTTT
-,TRBV7-6,-,TRBJ2-3,CASSLTGGGGRAADTQYF,TGTGCCAGCAGCTTGACAGGGGGCGGCGGGAGGGCCGCCGATACGCAGTATTTT
TRBD1,TRBV28,-,TRBJ1-2,CASNQGGRNGYTF,TGTGCCAGCAACCAGGGGGGCAGAAATGGCTACACCTTC